Shown below are 28 T cell receptor beta chains from a single sample sequenced in a study of shared clonotypes between healthy human individuals (TCRdb year 2020). Receptor amplification or capture employed the immunoSEQ multiplex PCR assay. TCRdb re-hosts the immuneACCESS table, in-frame sequences only. Its copies lack some clones; in the studies checked, an unresolved V gene accounts for under half of them, and the cause for the rest is not known. A total of about 2 million clones appear in this sample, 90% to 95% of them only once. The ten most abundant clones make up 0.1% to 0.15% of the sample. The sequenced sample consisted of naive CD4+ T cells sorted from blood. Read against the paper, the sample's cell subset or site label means: CD45RA+ positively selected. These receptors all come from a man aged 18-30 years in good health.

V and J are TRBV6-1 and TRBJ1-1; D perhaps matches TRBD1 (5 bases). Germline loops: CDR1 MNHNS, CDR2 SASEGT. The CDR3 is 11 amino acids. V lost 10 bases, J lost 7 bases, and 13 bases lay in between. CDR3 DNA sequence: TGTGCCACCTCTGGGGGGAGTGAAGCTTTCTTT. This gives the protein CATSGGSEAFF.

V gene TRBV6-4 combines with J gene TRBJ1-6; 8 nucleotides match TRBD1. Trimming took 8 bases from V and 8 from J; bases not matched to a gene: 2. The CDR3 runs 12 residues. Germline V gene sequence: CDR1 MRHNA, CDR2 SNTAGT. The CDR3 nucleotides read TGTGCCAGCTACAGGGGGGATTCACCCCTCCACTTT. This codes for CASYRGDSPLHF.

This sequence joins TRBV7-2 and TRBJ2-7; no definite D call. Trimming stripped 5 bases from V and 5 bases from J, with 7 bases between. Germline loops: CDR1 SGHTA, CDR2 FQGNSA. The CDR3 contains 11 residues. The CDR3 loop reads CASSTAHEQYF. The CDR3 nucleotides are TGTGCCAGCAGCACTGCTCACGAGCAGTACTTC.

V is TRBV10-1 and J is TRBJ2-4, with D unclear. Germline CDR1 is WNHNN and CDR2 is SYGVQD (reference sequence). This CDR3 is 14 amino acids long. The ends were cut back, 0 bases at V and 9 bases at J, with 12 bases in the middle. Here the CDR3 DNA reads TGCGCCAGCAGTGAGTCTGCTTCTAACACCATTCAGTACTTC. Protein: CASSESASNTIQYF.

Concerning this clone: The sample contains more than one DNA sequence encoding this CDR3. This chain links TRBV5-8 with TRBJ1-2; perhaps TRBD1 as D (6 bases). Germline CDR1 and CDR2: SGHTS and YDEGEE. Trimming cost V 0 bases and J 4 bases, with 10 bases left between them. There are 14 residues in the CDR3. The CDR3: CASSLGQGSYGYTF. The CDR3 DNA is TGTGCCAGCAGCTTGGGGCAGGGGAGCTATGGCTACACCTTC. Using reference TRBV5-8 and TRBJ1-2 for the parts outside the CDR3, the full variable domain is EAGVTQSPTHLIKTRGQQATLRCSPISGHTSVYWYQQALGLGLQFLLWYDEGEERNRGNFPPRFSGRQFPNYSSELNVNALELEDSALYLCASSLGQGSYGYTFGSGTRLTVV.

Concerning this clone: In the same sample, other DNA sequences code for this CDR3. V and J are TRBV7-2 and TRBJ1-1, with 7 bases fitting TRBD1. The germline CDR1 and CDR2 sequences are SGHTA and FQGNSA. The CDR3 has 15 amino acids. The J segment lost 0 bases and the V segment lost 0 bases, leaving 1 base of the junction unmatched. DNA of the CDR3: TGTGCCAGCAGCTTAGCGACAGGGATGAACACTGAAGCTTTCTTT. Translated: CASSLATGMNTEAFF.

A note on this clone: This sample includes further DNA sequences coding for the same CDR3. The chain couples TRBV2 to TRBJ2-2; D is perhaps TRBD1 (5 bases). CDR3 length: 12 amino acids. Germline V lookup: CDR1 SNHLY, CDR2 FYNNEI. V lost 8 bases and J lost 3, with 7 bases in between. DNA for the CDR3: TGTGCCAGCGGCAGGGACACCGGGGAGCTGTTTTTT. This codes for CASGRDTGELFF.

The chain carries TRBV6-1 and TRBJ2-2; no clear D. The V and J ends lost 7 bases and 5 bases respectively, with 11 bases between them. This CDR3 is built from 13 residues. The germline V gene has CDR1 MNHNS and CDR2 SASEGT. The CDR3 sequence: CASIWYGTGELFF. The CDR3 DNA reads as TGTGCCAGCATATGGTACGGAACCGGGGAGCTGTTTTTT.

J is TRBJ2-1 and V is TRBV7-2, with D possibly being TRBD1 (6 bases). The germline V gene encodes CDR1 SGHTA and CDR2 FQGNSA. The germline V and J ends were trimmed by 6 bases and 2 bases, with 8 bases remaining between them. CDR3 length: 13 amino acids. The CDR3 loop is CASRAGAYNEQFF. The CDR3 DNA reads TGTGCCAGCAGAGCAGGGGCCTACAATGAGCAGTTCTTC.

This chain connects TRBV7-9 to TRBJ2-5; 11 positions match TRBD2. The CDR3 totals 16 residues. J gave up 5 bases and V 6 bases, and 11 bases lay outside the gene matches. CDR1 and CDR2 (germline): SEHNR, FQNEAQ (reference sequence). In DNA, the CDR3 is TGTGCCAGCAGTCCGCGGCTTAGCGGGGGGGAGGAGACCCAGTACTTC. This translates into CASSPRLSGGEETQYF.

The chain carries TRBV5-1 and TRBJ2-5, with 10 bases that match TRBD1. Germline V gene sequence: CDR1 SGHRS, CDR2 YFSETQ. V lost 2 bases, J lost 5 bases, and 3 bases stayed unmatched. This CDR3 is built from 14 residues. Written as DNA, the CDR3 is TGCGCCAGCAGCTTATCGGGACAGGGGGAGACCCAGTACTTC. This translates into CASSLSGQGETQYF.

This sequence joins TRBV5-1 and TRBJ1-2; 7 positions match TRBD1. Germline V gene lookup returns CDR1 SGHRS and CDR2 YFSETQ. This CDR3 spans 15 amino acids. Trimming removed 4 bases from V and 4 bases from J; junction bases left unmatched: 10. In DNA, the CDR3 is TGCGCCAGCAGCCCGTACAGGGGAAGCCCCTATGGCTACACCTTC. This gives the protein CASSPYRGSPYGYTF.

This chain connects TRBV7-2 to TRBJ2-4; TRBD1 matches 8 bases. The CDR3 contains 17 residues. From germline, CDR1 is SGHTA and CDR2 FQGNSA. After removal of 4 bases from V and 0 bases from J, the junction contained 8 bases not matched to a gene. CDR3: CASSSDRGGIAKNIQYF. CDR3 in DNA: TGTGCCAGCAGCTCAGACAGGGGTGGGATAGCCAAAAACATTCAGTACTTC.

Notes on this clone: The sample contains more than one DNA sequence encoding this CDR3. The chain has TRBV6-5 and TRBJ2-1, with 9 bases that match TRBD1. Germline values: CDR1 MNHEY, CDR2 SVGAGI. Losses at the gene ends were 6 bases for V and 7 bases for J; bases not matched to a gene: 7. This CDR3 spans 14 amino acids. The CDR3 spells CASSPGQGRNEQFF. CDR3 coding DNA: TGTGCCAGCAGCCCGGGACAGGGTCGAAATGAGCAGTTCTTC.

This sequence joins TRBV19 and TRBJ1-5, with 9 bases matching TRBD1. The V segment lost 7 bases and the J segment 3 bases; nucleotides outside the gene matches: 7. The length of the CDR3 is 15 residues. In germline, CDR1 is LNHDA, CDR2 SQIVND (reference sequence). CDR3 loop: CASTLGQGYNQPQHF. For the CDR3, the DNA is TGTGCCAGTACCCTCGGACAGGGGTACAATCAGCCCCAGCATTTT.

This chain joins TRBV29-1 and TRBJ2-5, with D possibly matching TRBD2 (7 bases). The CDR3 totals 13 residues. Looked up from germline, CDR1 is SQVTM and CDR2 is ANQGSEA. With 7 bases removed from V and 2 bases from J, the gap between germline ends came to 14 bases. In DNA form, the CDR3 reads TGCAGCGCCCGAGGGGGGGGACAAGAGACCCAGTACTTC. Translated, it gives CSARGGGQETQYF.

The chain joins TRBV28 to TRBJ1-3; TRBD1 agrees at 9 bases. From germline, CDR1 is MDHEN and CDR2 SYDVKM. The CDR3 loop spans 16 amino acids. The junction had 3 bases not matched to a gene; V was cut back by 2 bases and J by 1 base. CDR3 amino acids: CASSLNRGLSGNTIYF. DNA for the CDR3: TGTGCCAGCAGTTTAAACAGGGGGCTGTCTGGAAACACCATATATTTT.

The rearrangement links TRBV2 to TRBJ1-5; 7 nucleotides match TRBD1. Germline V gives CDR1 SNHLY, CDR2 FYNNEI. J gave up 7 bases and V 3 bases, and 9 bases lay outside the gene matches. CDR3 length equals 15 residues. The CDR3 DNA reads TGTGCCAGCAGTGATACAGGGGCGCTACGACAGCCCCAGCATTTT. It yields the protein CASSDTGALRQPQHF.

The V call is TRBV6-6, the J call TRBJ2-1, with D possibly being TRBD1 (5 bases). In germline, CDR1 is MNHNY, CDR2 SVGAGI (reference sequence). This CDR3 spans 13 amino acids. Trimming took 6 bases from V and 3 from J, leaving 9 bases between them. This CDR3 is CASSLQDYNEQFF. The CDR3 DNA follows: TGTGCCAGCAGCCTACAGGACTACAATGAGCAGTTCTTC.

The V and J genes are TRBV19 and TRBJ1-6, with 8 bases identical to TRBD1. After removal of 4 bases from V and 4 bases from J, the junction contained 6 bases not matched to a gene. The CDR3 is 16 amino acids. Germline assignment: CDR1 LNHDA and CDR2 SQIVND (reference sequence). Here the CDR3 DNA reads TGTGCCAGTAGTACAGGACAGGGCGTTTATAATTCACCCCTCCACTTT. This sequence encodes CASSTGQGVYNSPLHF.

V usage is TRBV6-1 and J usage is TRBJ1-2; no definite D call. Per germline, CDR1 MNHNS and CDR2 SASEGT. The V gene lost 7 bases and the J gene lost 5 bases, with 14 bases spanning the gap. CDR3 length: 13 residues. DNA of the CDR3: TGTGCCAGCACCGAGGGTAATAAGTATGGCTACACCTTC. Amino acids: CASTEGNKYGYTF.

Comments on this clone: The sample holds other DNA sequences that translate to the same CDR3. The V and J genes are TRBV7-9 and TRBJ2-3; 13 bases map to TRBD2. The germline V gene encodes CDR1 SEHNR and CDR2 FQNEAQ (reference sequence). V dropped 5 bases and J dropped 2; count of bases not matched to a gene: 4. The CDR3 totals 16 residues. The CDR3 coding sequence is TGTGCCAGCAGCCCGGGGACTAGCGGGACCACAGATACGCAGTATTTT. Encoded protein: CASSPGTSGTTDTQYF.

The V and J genes are TRBV15 and TRBJ2-7; D might be TRBD2 (5 bases). The V gene lost 1 base and the J gene lost 6 bases, with 13 bases spanning the gap. The CDR3 totals 14 residues. The germline V gene encodes CDR1 LNHNV and CDR2 YYDKDF (reference sequence). The DNA of the CDR3 is TGTGCCACCAGCAGAGCTGGGAGTTTCGTCGAGCAGTACTTC. Translation gives CATSRAGSFVEQYF.

The chain combines TRBV6-1 with TRBJ2-1; 7 nucleotides line up with TRBD2. The junction had 4 bases not matched to a gene; V was cut back by 1 base and J by 4 bases. The CDR3 totals 15 residues. Germline CDR1 MNHNS, CDR2 SASEGT. CDR3 in amino acids: CASSEVMGGYNEQFF. The CDR3 DNA reads TGTGCCAGCAGTGAAGTGATGGGGGGGTACAATGAGCAGTTCTTC.

The gene calls are TRBV6-5 and TRBJ2-4; a weak D match, TRBD2 (6 bases). The CDR3 is 16 amino acids. Between the trimmed V and J ends, which lost 4 bases and 2 bases, there was a span of 15 bases. Germline CDR1 MNHEY, CDR2 SVGAGI. DNA for the CDR3: TGTGCCAGCAGTTCGCTGACTGGAGGGACCAAAAACATTCAGTACTTC. The encoded protein is CASSSLTGGTKNIQYF.

Remarks on this clone: Different DNA sequences within this sample yield the same CDR3. The gene calls are TRBV18 and TRBJ2-7, with D perhaps TRBD2 (5 bases). CDR1 is KGHSH and CDR2 is LQKENI in the germline V gene. The V end lost 0 bases, the J end lost 0 bases, and 6 bases lay between the germline ends. CDR3 length: 14 amino acids. This chain's CDR3 is CASSPPRGSYEQYF. The CDR3 DNA reads as TGTGCCAGCTCACCACCACGGGGCTCCTACGAGCAGTACTTC.

The chain employs TRBV6-1 and TRBJ2-4; D not resolved. CDR3 length equals 12 residues. The V and J ends lost 2 bases and 8 bases respectively, with 7 bases between them. From germline, CDR1 is MNHNS and CDR2 SASEGT. CDR3 sequence (DNA): TGTGCCAGCAGTGAAAACTCGGACATTCAGTACTTC. This gives the protein CASSENSDIQYF.

V is TRBV28 and J is TRBJ2-2; 10 bases fit TRBD1. CDR3 size: 18 residues. V trimming: 2 bases; J trimming: 6 bases; junction bases outside the gene matches: 12. Germline CDR1 MDHEN, CDR2 SYDVKM. CDR3 bases: TGTGCCAGCAGTTTAAAAGCAGGACAGGGGGTGATGCCCGGGGAGCTGTTTTTT. Residues: CASSLKAGQGVMPGELFF.